This paragraph reports one T cell receptor (beta chain). What this receptor recognizes is not known. The input lacks base qualities; no much larger clone sits a single base away. This specimen belongs to a study of T cells in Graves' hyperthyroidism and ophthalmopathy (dated by TCRdb to the late 2010s). For context, the study as a whole: A discovery cohort of fewer than 110 patients, roughly 40 with Graves' ophthalmopathy and 55 to 60 with stable Graves' hyperthyroidism, was used to find distinguishing TCR V-J signatures. For training and testing, the approximately 97 patients in the discovery cohort were randomly divided in a 7:3 ratio. The paper reports TCR Vbeta CDR3 sequencing of 130 to 150 peripheral blood samples: 40 to 45 ophthalmopathy, about 75 hyperthyroidism and around 17 progressor patients. After blood sampling, hyperthyroidism patients were treated with methimazole at a starting dose of 30 mg daily, and ophthalmopathy patients were treated with high-dose intravenous methylprednisolone. In about 6 Graves' hyperthyroidism patients, the study also compared T-cell repertoires from thyroid tissue with T-cell repertoires from blood. Whether ophthalmopathy could be predicted prospectively was tested in an independent validation cohort made up of about 18 hyperthyroidism patients plus 17 patients who later progressed to ophthalmopathy.

The TCR beta CDR3 regions were amplified from the RNA transcripts. The TCR CDR3 was subjected to a first round of RT-PCR using the HTBI primer set and the Qiagen OneStep RT-PCR kit. Libraries were constructed in a second round of multiplex PCR, after which size selection and purification were carried out. Paired-end sequencing of the libraries was performed with 100 bp reads on an Illumina HiSeq2000. The study's own analysis went as follows. Raw data were processed with SOAPnuke, discarding reads with adapters, uncalled bases, mean Phred below 15, or no exact constant-primer or identifier match. COPE v1.2.5 was used to merge high-quality paired reads, and clonotypes were defined as unique nucleotide sequences. MiTCR v1.1 was used to align the clonotypes against IMGT TRBV, TRBD and TRBJ reference segments. The analysis included only V-J combinations with a frequency above 0.0001, which together covered 99% to 99.2% of the repertoires. A TCS score was defined as the ratio of F50 (clonal expansion) to E x V (chaos), with BLOSUM62-based TCRdist applied between CDR3 peptides within each V-J. Welch's t-statistics and random forest reduced roughly 500 V-J features to 13, which were used in a naive Bayes classifier (R e1071). Thyroid-blood repertoire similarity was quantified with the Morisita-Horn index. TCRdb took the public reads, trimmed them with fastp at Q25, ran MiXCR for clone calling and kept in-frame beta chains. Rows merge per CDR3 protein into single entries with the most common DNA and genes. It is TCRdb's table, rather than the study itself, that gives the V and J calls and clone size. In all, the sample holds about 700,000 distinct CDR3 sequences, and just under 45% of those were seen once. The ten biggest clones cover roughly 7.2% of the sample.

Patients with uncontrolled infections, other autoimmune diseases, pregnancy or lactation were excluded. Clinical symptoms, serum thyroxine and TRAb, thyroid ultrasound, and orbital computed tomography formed the basis for the diagnoses. Trizol reagent was used to extract total RNA, and RNA quality was then checked on an Agilent 2100 Bioanalyzer. The germline V gene sets CDR1 to ENHRY and CDR2 to SYGVKD. V and J are trimmed by 7 bases and 4 bases, and the gene matches miss 8 bases of the junction. There are 14 amino acids in the CDR3, from cysteine to phenylalanine inclusive. Only the CDR3 portion is preserved as DNA: 42 bases, with reading frame beginning at the first base. Study-level results and caveats: During validation, the model predicted progression to ophthalmopathy a median of about 6.5 months ahead of onset, with almost 71% sensitivity and around 72% specificity. A 13 V-J signature model separated ophthalmopathy from stable hyperthyroidism, with over 85% sensitivity and 81.08% specificity in cross-validation and 80%/75% in testing. Most expanded thyroid clonotypes (frequency above 0.001) were also found in blood, which suggests that blood repertoires may mirror thyroid immune responses. Sample size was not statistically predetermined, and blinding of investigators to group allocation was not performed.

The rearrangement joined TRBV10-3 to TRBJ1-1, with 8 bases matching TRBD1. The specimen was peripheral blood or thyroid tissue (not recorded which). This TCR was sampled from an adult man with Graves' disease, either hyperthyroidism or ophthalmopathy (not recorded which). CDR3 protein: CAINPTGAGTEAFF. The sequence in DNA is TGTGCCATCAACCCGACAGGGGCGGGCACTGAAGCTTTCTTT.